These T cell receptor beta chains were read from a single sample in a study of CD8 T cells in Susac syndrome. TCRdb ran MiXCR on the immunoSEQ multiplex PCR reads and lists one entry per CDR3 protein. The sample lists under 150,000 distinct CDR3 sequences, 90% to 95% occurring once. Material for sequencing was CD8+ T cells from PBMCs. The receptor source for this set is a human donor with multiple sclerosis. CDR3s include the opening cysteine and the closing phenylalanine or tryptophan. D genes are given only for firm matches. Clone size is stated in some rows and not others, as once, few, many or a class when expanded.

>NA|TRBV7-9|NA|TRBJ1-1
CASQTDRMNTEAFF
TGTGCCAGTCAAACTGACAGAATGAACACTGAAGCTTTCTTT
>NA|TRBV27|NA|TRBJ2-1
CASSLPGLDYNEQFF
TGTGCCAGCAGTTTACCGGGACTGGACTACAATGAGCAGTTCTTC
>once|TRBV5-4|TRBD1|TRBJ2-7
CASSWGDRGGEQYF
TGTGCCAGCAGCTGGGGGGACAGGGGGGGCGAGCAGTACTTC
>once|TRBV30|TRBD1|TRBJ2-7
CACPRTGRHEQYF
TGTGCCTGTCCACGGACAGGGCGCCACGAGCAGTACTTC
>NA|TRBV27|NA|TRBJ2-1
CASSPLGGAQNNEQFF
TGTGCCAGCAGTCCCCTAGGGGGAGCTCAGAACAATGAGCAGTTCTTC
>NA|TRBV19|NA|TRBJ2-7
CASSGAGYYEQYF
TGTGCCAGTAGTGGGGCCGGTTACTACGAGCAGTACTTC
>NA|TRBV7-6|NA|TRBJ1-1
CASSNQGTEAFF
TGTGCCAGCAGCAACCAGGGGACTGAAGCTTTCTTT
>NA|TRBV6-5|TRBD1|TRBJ1-2
CASNTGGHNYGYTF
TGTGCCAGCAATACAGGGGGCCATAACTATGGCTACACCTTC
>NA|TRBV15|TRBD1|TRBJ2-3
CATSREGQVRADTQYF
TGTGCCACCAGCAGGGAGGGACAGGTCAGGGCAGATACGCAGTATTTT
>NA|TRBV19|NA|TRBJ1-5
CASGENPQHF
TGTGCCAGTGGGGAGAACCCCCAGCATTTT
>NA|TRBV24-1|TRBD2|TRBJ2-1
CATSVGLAGEGEQFF
TGTGCCACCAGTGTGGGTCTAGCGGGAGAGGGTGAGCAGTTCTTC
>NA|TRBV7-9|TRBD2|TRBJ2-7
CASSLIAGPYEQYF
TGTGCCAGCAGCTTGATAGCGGGTCCGTACGAGCAGTACTTC